Listed here is a single TCR beta chain. TCRdb derives one entry per CDR3 protein from the 5' RACE reads, leaving out DNA. This specimen shows roughly 200,000 distinct CDR3 sequences; the ten leading clones hold around 7.7%. This CDR3 comprises 12 residues. Looked up from germline, CDR1 is MNHEY and CDR2 is SVGEGT. The data are from a study of monozygotic twins with inflammatory bowel disease. The sequence derives from a human donor with ulcerative colitis or Crohn's disease, or a healthy co-twin of an affected twin (not recorded which). J is TRBJ1-5 and V is TRBV6-2 or TRBV6-3; the TRBD1 assignment by TCRdb is unverifiable without DNA. Sequenced: blood. CDR3 in amino acids: CASSQGARPQHF.